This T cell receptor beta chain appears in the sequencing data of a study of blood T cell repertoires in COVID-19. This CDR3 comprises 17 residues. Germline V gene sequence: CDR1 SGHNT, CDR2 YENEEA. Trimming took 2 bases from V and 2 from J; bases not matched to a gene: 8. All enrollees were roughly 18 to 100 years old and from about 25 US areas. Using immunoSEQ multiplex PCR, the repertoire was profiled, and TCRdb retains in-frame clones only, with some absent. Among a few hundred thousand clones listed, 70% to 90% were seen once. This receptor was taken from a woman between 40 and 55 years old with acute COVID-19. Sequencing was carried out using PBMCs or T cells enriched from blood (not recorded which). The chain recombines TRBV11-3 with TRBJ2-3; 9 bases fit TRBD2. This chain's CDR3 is CASSLKRSSGTTDTQYF. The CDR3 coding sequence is TGTGCCAGCAGCTTAAAGCGGTCTAGCGGGACCACAGATACGCAGTATTTT.